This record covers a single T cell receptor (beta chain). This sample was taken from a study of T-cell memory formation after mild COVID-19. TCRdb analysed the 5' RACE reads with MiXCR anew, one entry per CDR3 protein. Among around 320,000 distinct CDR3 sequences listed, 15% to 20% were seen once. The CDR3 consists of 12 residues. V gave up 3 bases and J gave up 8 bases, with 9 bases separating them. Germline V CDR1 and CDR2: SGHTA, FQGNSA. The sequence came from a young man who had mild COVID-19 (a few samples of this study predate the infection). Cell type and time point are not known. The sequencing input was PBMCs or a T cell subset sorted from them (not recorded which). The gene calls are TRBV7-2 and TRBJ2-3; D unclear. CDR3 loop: CASSFAAPTQYF. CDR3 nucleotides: TGTGCCAGCAGCTTTGCAGCCCCTACGCAGTATTTT.